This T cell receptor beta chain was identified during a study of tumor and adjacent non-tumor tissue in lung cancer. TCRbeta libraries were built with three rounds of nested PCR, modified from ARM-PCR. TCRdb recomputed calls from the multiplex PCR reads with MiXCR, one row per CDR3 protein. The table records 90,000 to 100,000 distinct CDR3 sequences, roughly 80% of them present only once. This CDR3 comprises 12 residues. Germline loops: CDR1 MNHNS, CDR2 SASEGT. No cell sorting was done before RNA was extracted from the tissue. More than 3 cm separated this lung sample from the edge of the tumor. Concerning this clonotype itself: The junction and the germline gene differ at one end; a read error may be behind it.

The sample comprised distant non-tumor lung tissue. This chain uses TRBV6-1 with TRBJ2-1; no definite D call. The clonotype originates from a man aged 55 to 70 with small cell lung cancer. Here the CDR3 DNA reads TGTGTCAGCAGGTCTCTATCGGAAGAGCAGTTCTTC. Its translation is CVSRSLSEEQFF.